The source of this T cell receptor (beta chain) is a study of blood T cell repertoires in COVID-19. Study details: The United States, Italy and Spain supplied acute and convalescent COVID-19 samples. Sample material is recorded as cDNA or gDNA derived from T cells, B-cell-depleted T cells, or PBMCs.

V lost 4 bases, J lost 2 bases, and 8 bases stayed unmatched. The CDR3 runs to 15 residues. Germline V gene sequence: CDR1 SGHRS, CDR2 YFSETQ. About this clone: The sample holds other DNA sequences that translate to the same CDR3.

Authors' analysis steps: Nucleated cell counts were estimated from reference gene primer amplification. Sequencing used immunoSEQ multiplex PCR; TCRdb keeps in-frame clones, though not all of them. The DNA was the basis for D and trimming; V, J and clone size are from that table. The table lists about 150,000 clones, about 80% of them singletons, with roughly 7% in the top ten. Allocation to cohorts depended on clinical history reported by the participants. Specimen: PBMCs or T cells enriched from blood (not recorded which). This sequence originates from a man aged 50 or older who had recovered from COVID-19. The gene calls are TRBV5-1 and TRBJ2-7, with 8 positions matching TRBD1. The CDR3 DNA follows: TGCGCCAGCAGCCCCGGACAGGGTGCTCCCTACGAGCAGTACTTC. It specifies CASSPGQGAPYEQYF.